This TCR beta chain was sequenced for a study of human T cells and chemical hapten exposure. Notes on the study in general: Counts of TCRs expanded at PT1 correlated positively with patch test score.

Turning to this clonotype: Its specificity is unknown.

Time point in this sample: patch test 1, 2 weeks after DPC sensitization. The treatment here: therapeutic diphenylcyclopropenone sensitization with weekly scalp DPC. TCRdb recomputed calls from the RACE reads with MiXCR, one row per CDR3 protein. The data hold some 380,000 distinct CDR3 sequences, with approximately 5% observed a single time. With 6 bases removed from V and 3 bases from J, the gap between germline ends came to 15 bases. CDR3 length: 15 residues. From germline, CDR1 is MDHEN and CDR2 SYDVKM. The receptor was derived from a woman between 45 and 65 years old with alopecia areata. Some clones in this sample may be carry-over from other donors' samples. The chain carries TRBV28 and TRBJ1-3, with D perhaps matching TRBD1 (5 bases). The sequencing used whole blood, collected in connection with sensitization to the hapten diphenylcyclopropenone (DPC). CDR3 in DNA: TGTGCCAGCAGGGGATCTAGGGGTGATGGAAACACCATATATTTT. Its protein is CASRGSRGDGNTIYF. The whole variable domain, remainder taken from reference TRBV28 and TRBJ1-3, is DVKVTQSSRYLVKRTGEKVFLECVQDMDHENMFWYRQDPGLGLRLIYFSYDVKMKEKGDIPEGYSVSREKKERFSLILESASTNQTSMYLCASRGSRGDGNTIYFGEGSWLTVV.